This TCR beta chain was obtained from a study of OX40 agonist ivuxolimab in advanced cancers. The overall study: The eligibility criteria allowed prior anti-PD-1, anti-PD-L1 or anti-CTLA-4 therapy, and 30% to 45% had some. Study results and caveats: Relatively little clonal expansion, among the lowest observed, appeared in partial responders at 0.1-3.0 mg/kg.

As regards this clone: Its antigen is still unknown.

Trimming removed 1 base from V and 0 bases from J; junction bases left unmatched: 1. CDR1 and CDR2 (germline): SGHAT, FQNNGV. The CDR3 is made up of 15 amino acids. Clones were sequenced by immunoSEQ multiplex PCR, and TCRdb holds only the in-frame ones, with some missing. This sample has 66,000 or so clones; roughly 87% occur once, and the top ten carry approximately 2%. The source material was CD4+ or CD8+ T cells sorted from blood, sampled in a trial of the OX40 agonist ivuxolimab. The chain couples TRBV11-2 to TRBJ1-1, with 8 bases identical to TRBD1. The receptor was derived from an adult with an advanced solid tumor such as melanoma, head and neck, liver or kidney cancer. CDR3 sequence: CASSLGDRLNTEAFF. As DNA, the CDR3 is TGTGCCAGCAGCTTAGGGGACAGGTTGAACACTGAAGCTTTCTTT.